This TCR beta chain derives from a study of cytomegalovirus exposure and HLA in healthy donors. Study-wide findings and caveats: The presence/absence work took it that sequencing depth was about the same across donors.

PCR amplification relied on 60 Vbeta primers (plus 13 Jbeta primers). TCRdb keeps only in-frame clones here, not all; method: immunoSEQ multiplex PCR. Found here are about 120,000 clones, 70% to 80% of them singletons; the top ten hold roughly 3%. V lost 0 bases and J 7 bases, leaving 11 bases between the germline ends. This CDR3 comprises 14 residues. Germline assignment: CDR1 SGHDT and CDR2 YYEEEE. About this clone: Its antigen is unidentified.

The sequencing sample was made of PBMCs. The receptor was isolated from a woman aged 18-35 years in good health and CMV-seropositive. The chain combines TRBV5-6 with TRBJ2-1; weak D call: TRBD1 (5 bases). The CDR3 region has the DNA TGTGCCAGCAGCTTGGGCCCAGGGTTGAATGAGCAGTTCTTC. It specifies CASSLGPGLNEQFF.